The source of this TCR beta chain is a study of T cells in localized non-small cell lung cancer. Libraries were prepared by immunoSEQ multiplex PCR; TCRdb keeps only in-frame clonotypes and omits some of them. The table lists roughly 38,000 clones, just over 85% of them singletons. Regarding this clone: Its matching antigen is unknown.

CDR1 is SGHTA and CDR2 is FQGNSA in the germline V gene. The CDR3 contains 15 residues. The V gene end was trimmed by 2 bases and the J gene end by 10 bases; junction bases not matched to a gene: 10. Findings of the study overall: A denser population of T cells in blood accompanied longer overall survival.

Sequencing used peripheral blood mononuclear cells, obtained before any cancer treatment. The source is a male donor aged 60 or over with stage II lung adenocarcinoma. The chain combines TRBV7-2 with TRBJ1-4, with 7 bases aligning to TRBD1. The CDR3 loop is CASSLTFGQDGKLFF. CDR3 nucleotides: TGTGCCAGCAGCTTAACCTTCGGACAGGACGGAAAACTGTTTTTT.